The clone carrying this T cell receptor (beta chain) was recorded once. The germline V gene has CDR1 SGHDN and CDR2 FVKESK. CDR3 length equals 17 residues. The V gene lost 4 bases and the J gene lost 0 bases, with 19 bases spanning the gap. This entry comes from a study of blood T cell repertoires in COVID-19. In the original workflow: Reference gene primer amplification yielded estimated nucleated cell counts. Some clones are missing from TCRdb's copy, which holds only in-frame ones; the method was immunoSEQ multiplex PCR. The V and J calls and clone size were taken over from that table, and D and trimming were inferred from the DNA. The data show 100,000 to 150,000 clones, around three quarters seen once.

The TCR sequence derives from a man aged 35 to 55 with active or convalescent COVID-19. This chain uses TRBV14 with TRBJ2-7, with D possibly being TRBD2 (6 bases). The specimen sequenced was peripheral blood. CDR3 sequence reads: CASSLRIAVGHSYEQYF. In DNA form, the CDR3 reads TGTGCCAGCAGCCTAAGGATAGCGGTCGGACACTCCTACGAGCAGTACTTC.